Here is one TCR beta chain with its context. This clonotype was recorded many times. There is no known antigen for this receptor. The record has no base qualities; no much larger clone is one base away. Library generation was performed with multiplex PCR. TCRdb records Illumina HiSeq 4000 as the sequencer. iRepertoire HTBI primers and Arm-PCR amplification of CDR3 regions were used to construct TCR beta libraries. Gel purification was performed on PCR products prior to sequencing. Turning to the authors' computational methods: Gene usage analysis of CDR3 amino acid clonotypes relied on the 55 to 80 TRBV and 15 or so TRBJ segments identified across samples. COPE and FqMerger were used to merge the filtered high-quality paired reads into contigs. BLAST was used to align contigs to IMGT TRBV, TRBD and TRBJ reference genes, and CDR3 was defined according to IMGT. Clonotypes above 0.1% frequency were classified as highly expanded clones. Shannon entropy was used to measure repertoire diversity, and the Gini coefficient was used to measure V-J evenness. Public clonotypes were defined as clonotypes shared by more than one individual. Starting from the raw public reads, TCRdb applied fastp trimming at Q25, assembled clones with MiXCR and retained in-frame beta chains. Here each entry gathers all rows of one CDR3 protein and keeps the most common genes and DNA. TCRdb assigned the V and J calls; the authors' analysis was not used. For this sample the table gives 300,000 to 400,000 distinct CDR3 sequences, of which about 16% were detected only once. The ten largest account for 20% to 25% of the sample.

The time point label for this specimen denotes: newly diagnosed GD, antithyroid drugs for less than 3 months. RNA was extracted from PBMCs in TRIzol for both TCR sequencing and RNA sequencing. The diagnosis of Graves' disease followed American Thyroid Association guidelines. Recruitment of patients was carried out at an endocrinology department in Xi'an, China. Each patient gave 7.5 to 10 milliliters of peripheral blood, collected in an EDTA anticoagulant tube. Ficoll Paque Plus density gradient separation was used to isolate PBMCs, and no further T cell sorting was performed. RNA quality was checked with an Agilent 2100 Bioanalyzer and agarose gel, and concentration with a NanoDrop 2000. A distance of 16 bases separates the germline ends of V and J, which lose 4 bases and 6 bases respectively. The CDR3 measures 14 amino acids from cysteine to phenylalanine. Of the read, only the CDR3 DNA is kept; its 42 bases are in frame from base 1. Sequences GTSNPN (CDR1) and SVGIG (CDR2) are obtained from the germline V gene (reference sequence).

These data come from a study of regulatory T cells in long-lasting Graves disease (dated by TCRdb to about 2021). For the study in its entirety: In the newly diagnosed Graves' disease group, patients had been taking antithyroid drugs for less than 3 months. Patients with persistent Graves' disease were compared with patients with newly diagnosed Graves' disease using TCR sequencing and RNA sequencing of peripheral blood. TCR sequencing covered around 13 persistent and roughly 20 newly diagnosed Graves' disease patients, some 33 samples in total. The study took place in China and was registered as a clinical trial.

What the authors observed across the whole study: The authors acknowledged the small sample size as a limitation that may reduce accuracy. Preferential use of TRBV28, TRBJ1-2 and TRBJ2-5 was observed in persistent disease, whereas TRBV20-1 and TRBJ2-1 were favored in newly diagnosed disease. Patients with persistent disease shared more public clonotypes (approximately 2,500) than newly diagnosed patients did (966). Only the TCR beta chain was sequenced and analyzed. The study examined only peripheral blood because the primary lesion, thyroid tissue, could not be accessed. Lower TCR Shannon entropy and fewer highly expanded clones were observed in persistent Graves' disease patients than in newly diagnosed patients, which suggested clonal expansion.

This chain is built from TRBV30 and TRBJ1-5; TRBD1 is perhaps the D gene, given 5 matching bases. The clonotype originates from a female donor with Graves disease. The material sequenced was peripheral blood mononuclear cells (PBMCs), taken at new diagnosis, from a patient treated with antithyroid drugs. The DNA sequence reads TGTGCCTGGAACGGGGGGGAGGTGGGTCAGCCCCAGCATTTT. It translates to CAWNGGEVGQPQHF.